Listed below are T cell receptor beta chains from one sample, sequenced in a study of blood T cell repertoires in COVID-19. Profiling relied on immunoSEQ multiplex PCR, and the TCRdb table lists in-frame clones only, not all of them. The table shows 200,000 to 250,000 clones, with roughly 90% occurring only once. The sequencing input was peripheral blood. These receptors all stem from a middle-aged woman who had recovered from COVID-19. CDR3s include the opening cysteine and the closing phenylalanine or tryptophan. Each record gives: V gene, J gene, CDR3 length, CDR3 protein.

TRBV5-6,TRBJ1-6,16,CASSLFLGQVSSPLHF
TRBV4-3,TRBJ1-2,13,CASSRGLDYGYTF
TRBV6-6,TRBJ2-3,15,CASRWRERSTDTQYF
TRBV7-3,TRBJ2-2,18,CASSSRTSGSRDTGELFF
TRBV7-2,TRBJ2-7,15,CASSSAGTVSYEQYF
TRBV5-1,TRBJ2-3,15,CASSRDGSSPDTQYF
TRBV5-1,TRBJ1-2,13,CASSSRQGNGYTF
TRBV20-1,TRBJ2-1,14,CSASRTSGYNEQFF
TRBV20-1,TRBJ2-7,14,CSASTDRVFYEQYF
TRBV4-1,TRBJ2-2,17,CASSPMGRGGGTGELFF
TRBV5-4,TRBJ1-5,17,CASSLSPGTGGQQPQHF
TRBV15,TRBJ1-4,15,CATSGGWETNEKLFF
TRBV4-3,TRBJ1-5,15,CASSQDRNSNQPQHF
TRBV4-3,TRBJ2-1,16,CASSQDPSGAYNEQFF
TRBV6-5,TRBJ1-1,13,CASRQTANTEAFF
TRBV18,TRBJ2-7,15,CASSPVAQGTYEQYF
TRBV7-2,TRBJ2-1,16,CASSLRGTSGGNEQFF
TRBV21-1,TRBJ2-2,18,CASSPPRRGGRFTGELFF
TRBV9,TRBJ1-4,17,CASSVGEAGALPEKLFF
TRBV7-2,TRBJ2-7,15,CASNPSSGYRVEQYF
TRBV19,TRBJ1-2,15,CASTPDRGHNYGYTF
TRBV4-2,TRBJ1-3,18,CASSQVGGTAGSGNTIYF
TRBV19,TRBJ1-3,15,CASSATGGSRNTIYF
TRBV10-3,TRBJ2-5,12,CAIGPGEETQYF
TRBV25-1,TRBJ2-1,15,CATALAGNKYNEQFF
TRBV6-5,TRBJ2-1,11,CASSTPREQFF
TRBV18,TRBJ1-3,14,CASSLHRGGNTIYF
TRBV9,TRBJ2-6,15,CASSSPGQKSNVLTF
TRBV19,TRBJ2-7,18,CASSIVGLAGGFLREQYF
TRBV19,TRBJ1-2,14,CASSWTGTNYGYTF
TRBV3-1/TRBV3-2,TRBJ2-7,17,CASSHSGGLADFYEQYF
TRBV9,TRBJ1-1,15,CASSVYRGGNTEAFF
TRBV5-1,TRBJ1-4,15,CASSPGQGPNEKLFF
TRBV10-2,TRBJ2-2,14,CASSGTTGTGELFF
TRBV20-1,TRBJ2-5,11,CSATKQETQYF
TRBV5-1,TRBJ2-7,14,CASSLTQVNYEQYF
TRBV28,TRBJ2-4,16,CASSEGQGGGRNIQYF
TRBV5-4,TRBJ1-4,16,CASSQRDRGTNEKLFF
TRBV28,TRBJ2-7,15,CASSSLGTGGYEQYF
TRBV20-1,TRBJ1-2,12,CSASRDRVGYTF
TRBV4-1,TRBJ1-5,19,CASSHNRDRGIYSNQPQHF
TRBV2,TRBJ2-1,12,CASRSTKPEQFF
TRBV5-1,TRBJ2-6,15,CASSRQGAGANVLTF
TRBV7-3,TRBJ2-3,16,CASSLSSSGSPDTQYF
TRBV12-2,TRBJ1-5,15,CASRLATGGNQPQHF
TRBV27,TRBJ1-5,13,CASSWGPGQPQHF
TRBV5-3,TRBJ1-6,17,CARSLRGPGQGNSPLHF
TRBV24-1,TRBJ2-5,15,CATSDNRGHLETQYF